This T cell receptor (beta chain) comes out of a study of vaccination and CD4 T cells after COVID-19. Study as a whole: Recovered patients in the cohort numbered six men and four women, two of them Hispanic. Two mRNA vaccine doses were given, either BNT162b2 or mRNA-1273. Post-vaccination specimens were collected at a median of approximately 66 days following dose two (range 14 to 241). Post-vaccination sampling time points for a few convalescent patients were day 14 and days 161 to 241.

V was clipped by 1 base and J by 2 bases, with 11 bases between them. Germline-derived CDR1 and CDR2 are SEHNR and FQNEAQ (reference sequence). The CDR3 is 15 amino acids. Time point described: late sampling 161 to 241 days after vaccination in three convalescent patients. Via MiXCR, TCRdb re-called the PCR reads, giving one row per CDR3 protein. The profile shows approximately 29,000 distinct CDR3 sequences, roughly 45% of them singletons. The sequence came from a human donor who had recovered from COVID-19. The chain combines TRBV7-9 with TRBJ1-2; D might be TRBD1 (6 bases). This material consisted of CD4+ T cells from blood, taken about 7 months after SARS-CoV-2 vaccination. CDR3 sequence: CASSLESRGNYGYTF. DNA of the CDR3: TGTGCCAGCAGCTTAGAATCGAGGGGGAACTATGGCTACACCTTC.